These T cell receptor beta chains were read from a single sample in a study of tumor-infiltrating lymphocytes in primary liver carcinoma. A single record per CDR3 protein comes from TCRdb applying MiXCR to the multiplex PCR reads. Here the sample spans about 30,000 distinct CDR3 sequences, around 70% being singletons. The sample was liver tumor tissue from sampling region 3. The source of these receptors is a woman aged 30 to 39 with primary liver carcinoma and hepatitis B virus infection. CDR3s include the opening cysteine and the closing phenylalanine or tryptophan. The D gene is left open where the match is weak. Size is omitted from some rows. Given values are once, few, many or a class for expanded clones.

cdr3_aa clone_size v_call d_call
CASSMTGRNSPLHF - TRBV14 TRBD1
CASNLILGAYNEQFF - TRBV5-4 -
CASNHRGSGSLTDTRYF - TRBV11-2 TRBD2
CTSSPNGGLVGGSELFF - TRBV4-3 -
CASSLGPQAHASRSPLHF - TRBV7-8 -
CASSQEHLGQRGPCEQYF - TRBV4-2 -
CASSAPRSGASLEQYF many TRBV2 -
CAISERRTSEKLFF few TRBV10-3 -
CASRYSTTYWAVEKLFF many TRBV6-5 -
CASNLMLGTYNEQFF - TRBV5-4 -
CASSHKTGMEKLFF - TRBV6-6 TRBD1
CSVPDGTSGSQETQYF - TRBV29-1 TRBD2
CASCLDPGAGTEAFF many TRBV11-2 -
CVSSVDIGYTEAFF - TRBV6-1 -
CASSGAVPGNTIYF - TRBV6-1 -
CAVSELVSGNTICF - TRBV10-3 -
CISSLGGNTEAFF - TRBV11-2 -
CASNLAGNQPQHF - TRBV7-8 -
CSVEGQERDTQYF many TRBV29-1 -